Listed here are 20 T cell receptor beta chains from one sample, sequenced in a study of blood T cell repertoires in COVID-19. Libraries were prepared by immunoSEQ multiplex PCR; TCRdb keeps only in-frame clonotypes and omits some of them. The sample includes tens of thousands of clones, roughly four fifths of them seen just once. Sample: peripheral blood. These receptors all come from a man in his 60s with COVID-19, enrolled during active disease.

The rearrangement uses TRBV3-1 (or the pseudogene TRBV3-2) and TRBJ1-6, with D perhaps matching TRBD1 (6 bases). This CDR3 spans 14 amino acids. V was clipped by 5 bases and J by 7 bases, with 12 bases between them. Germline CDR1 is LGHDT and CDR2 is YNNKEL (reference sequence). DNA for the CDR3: TGTGCCAGCAGCGTACAGGGTAGGAATTCACCCCTCCACTTT. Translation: CASSVQGRNSPLHF.

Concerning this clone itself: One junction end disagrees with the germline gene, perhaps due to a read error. CDR3 in DNA: TGTGCCAGCCCACCAATGGCGGGAGGGCCCCAGGATGAGCAGTTCTTC. Its translation is CASPPMAGGPQDEQFF. The chain employs TRBV18 and TRBJ2-1; 9 nucleotides line up with TRBD2. Germline V lookup: CDR1 KGHSH, CDR2 LQKENI. The CDR3 runs 16 residues.

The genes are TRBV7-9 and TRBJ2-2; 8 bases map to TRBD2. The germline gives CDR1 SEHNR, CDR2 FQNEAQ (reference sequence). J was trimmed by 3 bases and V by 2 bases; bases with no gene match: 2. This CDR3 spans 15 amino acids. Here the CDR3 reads CASSLFGGDTGELFF. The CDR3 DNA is TGTGCCAGCAGCTTATTCGGGGGGGACACCGGGGAGCTGTTTTTT. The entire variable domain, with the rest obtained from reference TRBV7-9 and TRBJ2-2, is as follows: DTGVSQNPRHKITKRGQNVTFRCDPISEHNRLYWYRQTLGQGPEFLTYFQNEAQLEKSRLLSDRFSAERPKGSFSTLEIQRTEQGDSAMYLCASSLFGGDTGELFFGEGSRLTVL.

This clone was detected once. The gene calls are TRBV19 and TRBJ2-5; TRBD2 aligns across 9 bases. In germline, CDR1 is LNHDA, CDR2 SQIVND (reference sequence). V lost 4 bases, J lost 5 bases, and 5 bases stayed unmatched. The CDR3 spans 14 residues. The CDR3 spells CASSSGRAGETQYF. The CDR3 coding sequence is TGTGCCAGTAGTAGCGGGAGGGCGGGGGAGACCCAGTACTTC.

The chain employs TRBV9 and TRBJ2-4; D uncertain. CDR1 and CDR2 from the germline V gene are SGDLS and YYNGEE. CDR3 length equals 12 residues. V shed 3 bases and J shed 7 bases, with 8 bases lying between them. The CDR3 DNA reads TGTGCCAGCAGCGGAACAACCAACATTCAGTACTTC. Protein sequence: CASSGTTNIQYF.

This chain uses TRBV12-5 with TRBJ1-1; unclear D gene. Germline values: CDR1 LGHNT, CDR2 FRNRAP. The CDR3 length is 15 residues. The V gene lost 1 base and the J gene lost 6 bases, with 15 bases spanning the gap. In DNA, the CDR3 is TGTGCTAGTGGTTTGGGGCAGATAACCTTCCCTGAAGCTTTCTTT. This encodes CASGLGQITFPEAFF. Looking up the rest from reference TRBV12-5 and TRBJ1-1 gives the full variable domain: DARVTQTPRHKVTEMGQEVTMRCQPILGHNTVFWYRQTMMQGLELLAYFRNRAPLDDSGMPKDRFSAEMPDATLATLKIQPSEPRDSAVYFCASGLGQITFPEAFFGQGTRLTVV.

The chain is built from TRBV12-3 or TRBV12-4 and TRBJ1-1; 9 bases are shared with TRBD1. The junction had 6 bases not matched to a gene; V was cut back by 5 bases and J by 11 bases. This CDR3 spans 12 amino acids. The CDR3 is CASSPRDRVAFF. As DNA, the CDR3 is TGTGCCAGCAGTCCTAGGGACAGGGTGGCTTTCTTT.

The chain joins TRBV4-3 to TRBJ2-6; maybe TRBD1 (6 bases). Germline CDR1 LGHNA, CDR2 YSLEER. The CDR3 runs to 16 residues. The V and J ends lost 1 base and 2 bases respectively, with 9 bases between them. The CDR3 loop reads CASSQGKGAGANVLTF. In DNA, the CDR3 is TGCGCCAGCAGCCAAGGAAAGGGGGCTGGGGCCAACGTCCTGACTTTC.

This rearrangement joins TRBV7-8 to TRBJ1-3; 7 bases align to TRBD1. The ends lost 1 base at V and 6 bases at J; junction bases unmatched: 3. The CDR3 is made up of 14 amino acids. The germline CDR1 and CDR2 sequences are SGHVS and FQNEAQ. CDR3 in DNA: TGTGCCAGCAGCTTAGGCGGGACAGTAAACACCATATATTTT. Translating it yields CASSLGGTVNTIYF.

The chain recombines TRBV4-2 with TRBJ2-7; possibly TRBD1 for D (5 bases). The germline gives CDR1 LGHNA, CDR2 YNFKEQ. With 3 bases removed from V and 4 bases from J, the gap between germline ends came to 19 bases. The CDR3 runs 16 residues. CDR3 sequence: CASSQGPELKLYEQYF. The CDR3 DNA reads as TGTGCCAGCAGCCAGGGGCCGGAACTCAAATTATACGAGCAGTACTTC.

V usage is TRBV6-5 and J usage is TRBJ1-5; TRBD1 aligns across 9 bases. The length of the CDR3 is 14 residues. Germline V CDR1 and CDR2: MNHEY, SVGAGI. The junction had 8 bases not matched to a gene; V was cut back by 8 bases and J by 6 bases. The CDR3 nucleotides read TGTGCCAGCGTAGGGACAGGGTTTTTTCAGCCCCAGCATTTT. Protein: CASVGTGFFQPQHF.

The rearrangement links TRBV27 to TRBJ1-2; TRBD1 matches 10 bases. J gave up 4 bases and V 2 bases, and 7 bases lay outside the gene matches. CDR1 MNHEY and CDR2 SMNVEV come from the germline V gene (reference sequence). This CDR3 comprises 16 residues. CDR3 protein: CASSLIGDRGTYGYTF. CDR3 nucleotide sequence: TGTGCCAGCAGTTTAATAGGGGACAGGGGAACCTATGGCTACACCTTC.

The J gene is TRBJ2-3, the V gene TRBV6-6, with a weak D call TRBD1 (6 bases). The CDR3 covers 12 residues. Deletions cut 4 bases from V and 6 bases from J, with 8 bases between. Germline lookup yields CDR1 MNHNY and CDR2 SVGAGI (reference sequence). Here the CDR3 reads CASSFTGDTQYF. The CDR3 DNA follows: TGTGCCAGCAGTTTTACAGGGGATACGCAGTATTTT.

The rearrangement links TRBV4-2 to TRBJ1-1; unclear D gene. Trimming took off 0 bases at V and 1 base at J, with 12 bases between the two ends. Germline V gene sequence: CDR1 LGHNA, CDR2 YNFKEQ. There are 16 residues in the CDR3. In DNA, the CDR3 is TGTGCCAGCAGCCAAGAATTAGGAGCGGGGAACACTGAAGCTTTCTTT. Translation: CASSQELGAGNTEAFF.

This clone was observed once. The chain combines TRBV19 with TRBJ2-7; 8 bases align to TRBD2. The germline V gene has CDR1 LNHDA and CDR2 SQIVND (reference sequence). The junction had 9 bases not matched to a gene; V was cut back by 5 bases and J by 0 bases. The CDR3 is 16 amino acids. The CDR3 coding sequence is TGTGCCAGTAGTCCCCAAGGGCGGGGGGTCTCCTACGAGCAGTACTTC. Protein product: CASSPQGRGVSYEQYF. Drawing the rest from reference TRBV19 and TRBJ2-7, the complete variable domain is DGGITQSPKYLFRKEGQNVTLSCEQNLNHDAMYWYRQDPGQGLRLIYYSQIVNDFQKGDIAEGYSVSREKKESFPLTVTSAQKNPTAFYLCASSPQGRGVSYEQYFGPGTRLTVT.

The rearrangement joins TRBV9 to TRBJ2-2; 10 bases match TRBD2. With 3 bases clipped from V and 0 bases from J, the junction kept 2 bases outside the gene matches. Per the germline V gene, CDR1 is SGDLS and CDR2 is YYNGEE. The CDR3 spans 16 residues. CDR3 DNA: TGTGCCAGCAGCGGGGGACTAGCGCCGAACACCGGGGAGCTGTTTTTT. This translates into CASSGGLAPNTGELFF.

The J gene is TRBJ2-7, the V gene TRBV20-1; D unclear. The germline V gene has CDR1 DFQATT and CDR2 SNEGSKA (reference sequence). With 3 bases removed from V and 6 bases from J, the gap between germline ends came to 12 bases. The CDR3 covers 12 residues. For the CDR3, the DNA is TGCAGTGCTAGTTTCAGGTACGGCGAGCAGTACTTC. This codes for CSASFRYGEQYF.

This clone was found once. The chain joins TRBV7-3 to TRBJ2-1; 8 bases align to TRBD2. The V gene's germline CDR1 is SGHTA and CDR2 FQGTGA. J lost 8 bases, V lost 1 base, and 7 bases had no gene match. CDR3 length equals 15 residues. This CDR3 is CASSLNPGGLDEQFF. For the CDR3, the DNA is TGTGCCAGCAGCTTAAACCCGGGGGGGCTCGATGAGCAGTTCTTC.

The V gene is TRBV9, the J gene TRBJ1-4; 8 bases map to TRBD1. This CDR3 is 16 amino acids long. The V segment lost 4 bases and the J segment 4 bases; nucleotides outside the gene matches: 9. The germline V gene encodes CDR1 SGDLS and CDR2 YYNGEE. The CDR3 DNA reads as TGTGCCAGCAGCCCAGGGACAGGTGGTGGTAATGAAAAACTGTTTTTT. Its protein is CASSPGTGGGNEKLFF.

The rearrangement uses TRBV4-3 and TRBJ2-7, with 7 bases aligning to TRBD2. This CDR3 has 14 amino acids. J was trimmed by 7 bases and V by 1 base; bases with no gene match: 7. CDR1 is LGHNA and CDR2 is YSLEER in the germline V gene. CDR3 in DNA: TGCGCCAGCAGCCAAGGGTTGGGGACTACGGAGCAGTACTTC. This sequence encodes CASSQGLGTTEQYF.